A single T cell receptor beta chain is shown here with its context. The antigen is unknown. The data originate from a study of shared clonotypes between healthy human individuals. Broader study findings: Expectations were that clonotype sharing among donors would be affected by sequencing depth. Only blood was sampled; tissue repertoires likely differ. The small donor group covered limited genetic and exposure diversity.

TCRdb keeps only in-frame clones here, not all; method: immunoSEQ multiplex PCR. The repertoire has approximately 500,000 clones, about four fifths of them found once; the top ten carry over 10%. This CDR3 is 15 amino acids long. Germline V gene data show CDR1 as MDHEN and CDR2 as SYDVKM. Trimming cost V 8 bases and J 7 bases; bases outside gene matches: 13. Sequencing input: PBMCs. This chain joins TRBV28 and TRBJ2-1; 8 bases fit TRBD2. This clonotype was obtained from a woman in her 40s in good health. Some clones in this sample may be carry-over from other donors' samples. CDR3 sequence reads: CASATSGPQRNEQFF. The CDR3 region has the DNA TGTGCCAGCGCAACTAGCGGCCCGCAGCGGAATGAGCAGTTCTTC.